A selection of T cell receptor beta chains follows, all from one sample in a study of vaccination and CD4 T cells after COVID-19. No antigens are known for them. Via MiXCR, TCRdb re-called the PCR reads, giving one row per CDR3 protein. The repertoire includes about 5,400 distinct CDR3 sequences, about 62% of them detected once, and under 55% sits in the top ten. Material for sequencing was CD4+ T cells from blood, cultured in vitro. These TCRs come from a human donor in good health. Both conserved end residues are part of each CDR3. The order of the fields is V gene, clone size, D gene, J gene, CDR3 length, CDR3 protein, CDR3 DNA. D genes are given only for firm matches. Size is stated for part of the rows, as once, few or many counts, or as a class when the clone is expanded.

TRBV20-1	few	NA	TRBJ1-6	12	CSATEYNSPLHF	TGCAGTGCTACGGAGTATAATTCACCCCTCCACTTT
TRBV5-1	NA	NA	TRBJ2-7	13	CASSLKSSYEQYF	TGCGCCAGCAGCTTGAAGTCCTCCTACGAGCAGTACTTC
TRBV20-1	NA	TRBD2	TRBJ2-1	15	CSASPVGRGGNEQFF	TGCAGTGCTAGCCCCGTCGGGCGGGGGGGCAATGAGCAGTTCTTC
TRBV30	NA	TRBD2	TRBJ2-3	16	CAWVQRGLARTDTQYF	TGTGCCTGGGTCCAGCGGGGGCTCGCCAGAACAGATACGCAGTATTTT
TRBV30	NA	TRBD1	TRBJ1-1	10	CAWSGQGAFF	TGTGCCTGGTCTGGACAGGGCGCTTTCTTT
TRBV6-2/TRBV6-3	NA	TRBD2	TRBJ2-1	16	CASNNRGLGVSNEQFF	TGTGCCAGCAACAACCGGGGACTAGGGGTATCCAATGAGCAGTTCTTC
TRBV20-1	few	NA	TRBJ1-2	13	CSAEPAGFMVYTF	TGCAGTGCTGAGCCGGCAGGCTTTATGGTCTACACCTTC
TRBV4-1	few	NA	TRBJ1-2	16	CASSHLDRGANYGYTF	TGCGCCAGCAGCCATTTAGATAGGGGAGCTAACTATGGCTACACCTTC
TRBV18	NA	NA	TRBJ2-1	16	CASSSVRVRSYNEQFF	TGTGCCAGCTCATCCGTGCGGGTTCGATCCTACAATGAGCAGTTCTTC
TRBV21-1	once	NA	TRBJ2-5	18	CASSNRPIWAGKRETQYF	TGTGCCAGCAGCAATCGGCCCATTTGGGCAGGGAAACGAGAGACCCAGTACTTC
TRBV6-1	NA	NA	TRBJ2-2	15	CASRPDGTSTGELFF	TGTGCCAGCAGACCTGACGGGACCTCTACCGGGGAGCTGTTTTTT
TRBV19	few	TRBD1	TRBJ2-2	14	CASSTNRGTGELFF	TGTGCCAGTAGTACTAACAGGGGTACCGGGGAGCTGTTTTTT
TRBV7-9	NA	NA	TRBJ1-1	10	CASSQMRAFF	TGTGCCAGCAGCCAGATGCGAGCTTTCTTT
TRBV12-3/TRBV12-4	few	NA	TRBJ1-2	15	CASSSPGYSNYGYTF	TGTGCCAGCAGTTCCCCGGGGTATAGTAACTATGGCTACACCTTC
TRBV6-2/TRBV6-3	NA	TRBD1	TRBJ1-5	17	CASRGGQGRYSNQSQHF	TGTGCCAGCAGGGGAGGACAGGGCCGGTATAGCAATCAGTCCCAGCATTTT
TRBV20-1	NA	NA	TRBJ2-3	18	CSARDRLLTGFGTDTQYF	TGCAGTGCTAGAGATCGCCTCTTAACAGGGTTTGGTACAGATACGCAGTATTTT
TRBV4-1	NA	TRBD2	TRBJ2-3	16	CASSQGLAGVTDTQYF	TGCGCCAGCAGCCAAGGACTAGCGGGAGTAACAGATACGCAGTATTTT